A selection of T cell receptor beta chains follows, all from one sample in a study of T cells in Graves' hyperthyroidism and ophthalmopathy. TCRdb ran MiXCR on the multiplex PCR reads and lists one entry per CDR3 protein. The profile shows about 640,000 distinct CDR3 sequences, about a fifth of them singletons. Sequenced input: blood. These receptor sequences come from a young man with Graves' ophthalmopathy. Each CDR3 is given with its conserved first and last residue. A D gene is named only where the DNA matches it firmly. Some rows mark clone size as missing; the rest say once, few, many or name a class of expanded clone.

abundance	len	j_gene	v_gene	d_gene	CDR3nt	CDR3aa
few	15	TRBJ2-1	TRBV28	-	TGTGCCAGCAGTCCGCGGACTCTCTCCTACAATGAGCAGTTCTTC	CASSPRTLSYNEQFF
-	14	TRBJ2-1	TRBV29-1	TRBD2	TGCAGCGGGGTGGGACTAGCGGGTTACAATGAGCAGTTCTTC	CSGVGLAGYNEQFF
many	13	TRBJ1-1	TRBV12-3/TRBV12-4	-	TGTGCCAGCAGTCGGGGCATGAACACTGAAGCTTTCTTT	CASSRGMNTEAFF
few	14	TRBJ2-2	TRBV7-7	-	TGTGCTAGCAGCTTAGCAGGGTACACCGGGGAGCTGTTTTTT	CASSLAGYTGELFF
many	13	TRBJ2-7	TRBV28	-	TGTGCCAGCAGTTTTTCTAGGTTTTACGAGCAGTACTTC	CASSFSRFYEQYF
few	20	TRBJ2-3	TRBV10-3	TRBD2	TGTGCCATCAGTGGAGGCACCTCAAAACTAGCGGGAGGGCTAACAGATACGCAGTATTTT	CAISGGTSKLAGGLTDTQYF
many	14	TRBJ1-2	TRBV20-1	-	TGCAGTGCTAGAGAGGCGGAACAGAACTATGGCTACACCTTC	CSAREAEQNYGYTF
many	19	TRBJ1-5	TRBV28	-	TGTGCCAGCATCCCATCATACGACCGGGGGCAGCCTGGCAATCAGCCCCAGCATTTT	CASIPSYDRGQPGNQPQHF
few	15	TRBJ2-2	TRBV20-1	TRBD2	TGCAGTGCCGGGGGGGGGAGCGGGGACACCGGGGAGCTGTTTTTT	CSAGGGSGDTGELFF
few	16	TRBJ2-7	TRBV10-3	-	TGTGCCATCAGTGAGTCGAGAGGGCTAGAGGTCCGCGAGCAGTACTTC	CAISESRGLEVREQYF